This entry lists 6 T cell receptor beta chains sequenced from one sample in a study of blood T cells in healthy people across ages. Combining a sample-barcoded 5' primer with a J-beta primer mix, a second PCR ran for 7 to 11 cycles. TCRdb re-derived calls from the 5' RACE reads in MiXCR, one entry per CDR3 protein. The sample includes 720,000 or so distinct CDR3 sequences, approximately 40% of them seen just once. Sequencing was carried out using blood. The receptors come from a man older than 75 in good health.

A few counts support this clonotype. The chain links TRBV20-1 to TRBJ2-7; no reliable D call. The CDR3 runs to 12 residues. Trimming cost V 6 bases and J 1 base, with 10 bases left between them. Germline CDR1 reads DFQATT; CDR2 reads SNEGSKA (reference sequence). This chain's CDR3 is CSAHHPSYEQYF. CDR3 bases: TGCAGTGCCCACCACCCATCCTACGAGCAGTACTTC.

V usage is TRBV20-1 and J usage is TRBJ1-5; no firm D call. V lost 3 bases to trimming and J lost 7 bases, with 13 bases between them. The CDR3 sequence is 13 residues long. CDR1 is DFQATT and CDR2 is SNEGSKA in the germline V gene (reference sequence). CDR3 DNA: TGCAGTGCTAGCGGCAAGGAGATACAGCCCCAGCATTTT. Encoded protein: CSASGKEIQPQHF.

The V gene is TRBV7-2, the J gene TRBJ2-1; the match to TRBD2 covers 7 bases. The J call may be wrong; the DNA end is better matched by TRBJ2-7. The germline V gene has CDR1 SGHTA and CDR2 FQGNSA. The CDR3 is 15 residues long. The DNA for the CDR3 is TGTGCCAGCAACCCTAGCGGAAGCTCCTACAATGAGCAGTACTTC. It codes for CASNPSGSSYNEQYF.

A few counts support this clonotype. The chain links TRBV10-3 to TRBJ2-3; D ambiguous. Deletions cut 6 bases from V and 4 bases from J, with 11 bases between. The germline CDR1 and CDR2 sequences are ENHRY and SYGVKD. CDR3 length: 13 amino acids. CDR3 loop: CAISFDFPDTQYF. CDR3 nucleotides: TGTGCCATCAGCTTTGACTTCCCAGATACGCAGTATTTT.

The rearrangement uses TRBV6-1 and TRBJ2-1; TRBD2 matches at 11 bases. Unmatched junction bases numbered 6, after V lost 4 bases and J lost 1 base. Looked up from germline, CDR1 is MNHNS and CDR2 is SASEGT. The CDR3 spans 17 residues. Here the CDR3 DNA reads TGTGCCAGCAGTGTGACTAGCGGGGAATTATCCTACAATGAGCAGTTCTTC. Its translation: CASSVTSGELSYNEQFF.

The chain joins TRBV9 to TRBJ2-2; 9 bases are a match to TRBD1. This CDR3 is 17 amino acids long. Looked up from germline, CDR1 is SGDLS and CDR2 is YYNGEE. With V trimmed by 4 bases and J by 4 bases, 11 bases remained unmatched. The CDR3 coding sequence is TGTGCCAGCAGCTTAAGCCCCGGGACAGGGCCCACCGGGGAGCTGTTTTTT. Protein: CASSLSPGTGPTGELFF.